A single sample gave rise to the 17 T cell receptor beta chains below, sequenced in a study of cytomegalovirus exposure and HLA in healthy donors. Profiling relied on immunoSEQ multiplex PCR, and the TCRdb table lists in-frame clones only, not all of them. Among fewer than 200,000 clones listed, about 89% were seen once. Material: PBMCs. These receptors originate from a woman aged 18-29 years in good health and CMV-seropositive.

The CDR3 spells CASSLGDRRQETQYF. CDR3 in DNA: TGCGCCAGCAGCTTGGGTGACAGGAGACAAGAGACCCAGTACTTC. The chain recombines TRBV5-1 with TRBJ2-5; D possibly corresponds to TRBD1 (6 bases). V shed 0 bases and J shed 2 bases, with 11 bases lying between them. The CDR3 has 15 residues. Germline CDR1 SGHRS, CDR2 YFSETQ.

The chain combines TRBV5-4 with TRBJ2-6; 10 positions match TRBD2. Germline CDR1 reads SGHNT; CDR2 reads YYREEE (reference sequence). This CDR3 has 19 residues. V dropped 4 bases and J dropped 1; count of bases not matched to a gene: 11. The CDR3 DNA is TGTGCCAGCAGCCAACGACGGACTAGCGGACCTTCTGGGGCCAACGTCCTGACTTTC. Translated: CASSQRRTSGPSGANVLTF.

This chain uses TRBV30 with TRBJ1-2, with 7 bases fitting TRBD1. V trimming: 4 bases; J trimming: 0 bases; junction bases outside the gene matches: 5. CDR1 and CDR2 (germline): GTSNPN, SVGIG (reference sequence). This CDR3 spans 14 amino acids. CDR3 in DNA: TGTGCCTGGACCCCGGGACAGACTAACTATGGCTACACCTTC. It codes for CAWTPGQTNYGYTF.

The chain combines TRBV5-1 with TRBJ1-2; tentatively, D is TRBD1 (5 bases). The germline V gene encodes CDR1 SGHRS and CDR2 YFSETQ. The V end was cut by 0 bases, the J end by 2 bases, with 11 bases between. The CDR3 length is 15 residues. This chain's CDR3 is CASSLATGGNYGYTF. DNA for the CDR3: TGCGCCAGCAGCTTGGCCACAGGTGGAAACTATGGCTACACCTTC.

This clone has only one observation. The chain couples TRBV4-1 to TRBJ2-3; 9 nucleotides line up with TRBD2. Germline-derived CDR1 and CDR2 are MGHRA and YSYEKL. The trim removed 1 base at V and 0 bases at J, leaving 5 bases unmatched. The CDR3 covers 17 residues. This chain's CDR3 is CASSQGGGGESTDTQYF. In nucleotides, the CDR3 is TGCGCCAGCAGCCAAGGAGGCGGGGGGGAGAGCACAGATACGCAGTATTTT.

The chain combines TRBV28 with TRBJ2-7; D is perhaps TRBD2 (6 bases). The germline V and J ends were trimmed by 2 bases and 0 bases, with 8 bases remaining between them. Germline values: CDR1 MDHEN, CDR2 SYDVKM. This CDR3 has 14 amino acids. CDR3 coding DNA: TGTGCCAGCAGTTTAGCGGGGCCCTCCTACGAGCAGTACTTC. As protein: CASSLAGPSYEQYF.

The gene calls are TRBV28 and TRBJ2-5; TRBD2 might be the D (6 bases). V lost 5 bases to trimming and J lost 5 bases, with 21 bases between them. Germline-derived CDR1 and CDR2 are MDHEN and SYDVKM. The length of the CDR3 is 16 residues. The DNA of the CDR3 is TGTGCCAGCAGTCCCCTATTAGGGCGGGGAGAGGAGACCCAGTACTTC. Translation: CASSPLLGRGEETQYF.

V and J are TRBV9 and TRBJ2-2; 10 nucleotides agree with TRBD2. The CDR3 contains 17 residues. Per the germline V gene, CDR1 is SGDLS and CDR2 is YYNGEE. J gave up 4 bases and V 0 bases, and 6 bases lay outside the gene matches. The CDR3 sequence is CASSVVSGRLSTGELFF. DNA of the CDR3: TGTGCCAGCAGCGTAGTTAGCGGGAGGCTAAGCACCGGGGAGCTGTTTTTT.

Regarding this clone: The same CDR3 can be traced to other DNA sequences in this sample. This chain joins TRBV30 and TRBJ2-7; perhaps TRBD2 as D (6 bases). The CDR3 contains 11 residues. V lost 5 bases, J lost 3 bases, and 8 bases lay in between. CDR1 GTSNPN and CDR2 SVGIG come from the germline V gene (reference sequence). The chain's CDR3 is CAWGRGYEQYF. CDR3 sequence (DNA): TGTGCCTGGGGGCGGGGCTACGAGCAGTACTTC.

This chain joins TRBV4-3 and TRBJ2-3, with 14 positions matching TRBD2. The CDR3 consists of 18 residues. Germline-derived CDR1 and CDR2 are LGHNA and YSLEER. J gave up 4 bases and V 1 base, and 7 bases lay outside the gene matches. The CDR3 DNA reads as TGCGCCAGCAGCCAAGCCCGACTAGCGGGAGGGCGGGCAGATACGCAGTATTTT. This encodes CASSQARLAGGRADTQYF.

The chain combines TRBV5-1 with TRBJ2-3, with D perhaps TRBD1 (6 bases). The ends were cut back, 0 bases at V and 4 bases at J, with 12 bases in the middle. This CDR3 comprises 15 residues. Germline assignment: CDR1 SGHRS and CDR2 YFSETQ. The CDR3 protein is CASSLEGHSADTQYF. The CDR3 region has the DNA TGCGCCAGCAGCTTGGAGGGACATTCGGCAGATACGCAGTATTTT. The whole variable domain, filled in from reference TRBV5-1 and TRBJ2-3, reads KAGVTQTPRYLIKTRGQQVTLSCSPISGHRSVSWYQQTPGQGLQFLFEYFSETQRNKGNFPGRFSGRQFSNSRSEMNVSTLELGDSALYLCASSLEGHSADTQYFGPGTRLTVL.

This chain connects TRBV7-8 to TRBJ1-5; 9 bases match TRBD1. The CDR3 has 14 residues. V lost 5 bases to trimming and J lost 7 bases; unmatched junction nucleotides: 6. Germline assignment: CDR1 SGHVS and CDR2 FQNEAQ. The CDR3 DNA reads TGTGCCAGCAGCACAGATACAGGGGGCCAGCCCCAGCATTTT. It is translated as CASSTDTGGQPQHF.

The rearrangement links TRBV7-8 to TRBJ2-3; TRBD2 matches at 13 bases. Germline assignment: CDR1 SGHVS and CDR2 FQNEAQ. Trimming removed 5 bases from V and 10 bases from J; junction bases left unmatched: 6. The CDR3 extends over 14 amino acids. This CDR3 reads CASSLTSGRAPQYF. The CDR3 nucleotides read TGTGCCAGCAGCCTAACTAGCGGGAGGGCCCCGCAGTATTTT.

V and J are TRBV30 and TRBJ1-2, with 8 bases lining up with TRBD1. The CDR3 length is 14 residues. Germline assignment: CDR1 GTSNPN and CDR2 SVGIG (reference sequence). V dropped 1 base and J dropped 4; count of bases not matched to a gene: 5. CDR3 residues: CAWSETGEVYGYTF. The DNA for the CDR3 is TGTGCCTGGAGTGAGACAGGGGAGGTCTATGGCTACACCTTC.

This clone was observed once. This chain's CDR3 is CASSAFGQGSDYGYTF. The DNA of the CDR3 is TGTGCCAGCAGCGCGTTTGGACAGGGGAGCGACTATGGCTACACCTTC. The chain is built from TRBV9 and TRBJ1-2, with 9 bases identical to TRBD1. The CDR3 totals 16 residues. Germline CDR1 reads SGDLS; CDR2 reads YYNGEE. The junction had 9 bases not matched to a gene; V was cut back by 3 bases and J by 3 bases.

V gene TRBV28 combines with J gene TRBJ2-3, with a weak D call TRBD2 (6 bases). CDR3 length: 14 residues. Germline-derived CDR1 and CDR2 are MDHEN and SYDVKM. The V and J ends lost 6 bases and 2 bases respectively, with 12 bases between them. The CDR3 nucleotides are TGTGCCAGCAGGCAACCGGGACTCACAGATACGCAGTATTTT. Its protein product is CASRQPGLTDTQYF.

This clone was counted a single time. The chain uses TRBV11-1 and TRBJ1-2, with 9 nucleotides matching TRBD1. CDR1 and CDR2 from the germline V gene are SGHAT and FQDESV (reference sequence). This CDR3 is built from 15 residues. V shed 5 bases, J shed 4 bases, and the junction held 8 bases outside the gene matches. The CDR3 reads CASSPRDRAPYGYTF. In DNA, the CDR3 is TGTGCCAGCAGCCCCCGGGACAGGGCTCCCTATGGCTACACCTTC.